Listed below are T cell receptor beta chains from one sample, sequenced in a study of identical twins. TCRdb reprocessed the 5' RACE reads with MiXCR, giving one entry per CDR3 protein. The sample contains 400,000 to 550,000 distinct CDR3 sequences, approximately 22% of which appear only once. Another study also made use of these data, one on T cells expressing NK-cell markers.

The source material was CD4+ T cells sorted from blood. All receptors come from a woman under 30 in good health. Both conserved end residues are part of each CDR3. Clone size appears in some rows only: once, few, many, or a class for an expanded clone.

J gene,CDR3 length,clone size,V gene,CDR3 protein
TRBJ2-7,14,few,TRBV29-1,CSVRRQGTIYEQYF
TRBJ2-2,12,few,TRBV6-1,CASSDPFSGLFF
TRBJ2-5,14,-,TRBV20-1,CSAGGQGSQETQYF
TRBJ1-1,15,few,TRBV20-1,CSARDPGHINTEAFF
TRBJ1-2,14,-,TRBV12-3/TRBV12-4,CASSRIGAPGGYTF
TRBJ2-5,14,few,TRBV7-2,CASSLVRDRETQYF
TRBJ2-7,15,few,TRBV7-2,CASSLGTGSFYEQYF
TRBJ2-3,13,many,TRBV29-1,CSVAWESTDTQYF
TRBJ2-1,16,few,TRBV11-3,CASSLYGRAGGDEQFF
TRBJ2-1,13,-,TRBV20-1,CSAGAVRGHEQFF
TRBJ1-1,12,-,TRBV2,CASSADNTEAFF
TRBJ2-3,15,-,TRBV12-3/TRBV12-4,CASTLRAGGTDTQYF